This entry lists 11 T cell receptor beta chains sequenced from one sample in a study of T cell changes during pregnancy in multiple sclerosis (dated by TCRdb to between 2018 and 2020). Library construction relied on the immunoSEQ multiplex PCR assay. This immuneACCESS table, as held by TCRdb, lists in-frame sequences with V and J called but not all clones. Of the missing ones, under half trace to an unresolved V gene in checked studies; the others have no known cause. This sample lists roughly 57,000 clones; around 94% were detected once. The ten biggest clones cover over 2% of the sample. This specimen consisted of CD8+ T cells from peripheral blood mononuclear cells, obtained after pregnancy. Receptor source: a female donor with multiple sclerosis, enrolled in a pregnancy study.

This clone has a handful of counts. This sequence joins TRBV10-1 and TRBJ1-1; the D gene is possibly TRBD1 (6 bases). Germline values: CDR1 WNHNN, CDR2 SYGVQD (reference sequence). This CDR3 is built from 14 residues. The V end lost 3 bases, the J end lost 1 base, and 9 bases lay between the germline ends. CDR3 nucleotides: TGCGCCAGCAGTGACAGGGGAAGGAACACTGAAGCTTTCTTT. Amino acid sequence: CASSDRGRNTEAFF.

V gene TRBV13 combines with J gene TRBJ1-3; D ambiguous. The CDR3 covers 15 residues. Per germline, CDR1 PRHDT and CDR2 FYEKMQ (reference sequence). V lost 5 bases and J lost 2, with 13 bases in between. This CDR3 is CASSLENSAGNTIYF. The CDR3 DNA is TGTGCCAGCAGCCTTGAAAATTCGGCTGGAAACACCATATATTTT.

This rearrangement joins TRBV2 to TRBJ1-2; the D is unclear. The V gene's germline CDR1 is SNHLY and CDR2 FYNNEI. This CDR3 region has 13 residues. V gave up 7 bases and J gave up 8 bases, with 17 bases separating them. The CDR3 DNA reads TGTGCCAGCATGGGGAGGGCCTCTTGGGGCTACACCTTC. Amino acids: CASMGRASWGYTF.

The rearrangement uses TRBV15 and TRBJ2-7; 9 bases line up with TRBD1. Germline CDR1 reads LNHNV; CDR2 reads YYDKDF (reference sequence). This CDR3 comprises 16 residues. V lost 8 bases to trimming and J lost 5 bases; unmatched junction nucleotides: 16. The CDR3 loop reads CATDEKGQGILHEQYF. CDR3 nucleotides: TGTGCCACCGATGAAAAGGGACAGGGTATACTACACGAGCAGTACTTC.

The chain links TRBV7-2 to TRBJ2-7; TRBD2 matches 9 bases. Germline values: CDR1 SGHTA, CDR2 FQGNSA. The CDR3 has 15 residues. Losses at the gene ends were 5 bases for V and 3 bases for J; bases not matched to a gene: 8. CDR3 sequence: CASSPDLAGVYEQYF. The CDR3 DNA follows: TGTGCCAGCAGCCCCGACTTAGCGGGAGTCTACGAGCAGTACTTC.

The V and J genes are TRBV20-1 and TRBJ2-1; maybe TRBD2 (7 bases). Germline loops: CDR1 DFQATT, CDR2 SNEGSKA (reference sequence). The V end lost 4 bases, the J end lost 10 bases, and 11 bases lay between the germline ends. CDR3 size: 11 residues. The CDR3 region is CSAKWGGEQFF. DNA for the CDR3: TGCAGTGCTAAGTGGGGGGGCGAGCAGTTCTTC.

The CDR3 protein is CASRAGGPGELFF. CDR3 bases: TGCGCCAGCAGGGCGGGAGGGCCCGGGGAGCTGTTTTTT. This chain joins TRBV10-2 and TRBJ2-2, with TRBD2 identical over 9 bases. V was clipped by 6 bases and J by 6 bases; unmatched bases: 2. The germline gives CDR1 WSHSY, CDR2 SAAADI. The CDR3 has 13 residues.

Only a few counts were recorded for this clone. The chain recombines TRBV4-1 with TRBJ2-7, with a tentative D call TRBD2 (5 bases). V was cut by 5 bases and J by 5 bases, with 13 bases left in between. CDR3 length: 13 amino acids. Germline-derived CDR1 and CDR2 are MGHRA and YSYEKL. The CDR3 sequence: CASSLGRRNEQYF. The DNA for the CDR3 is TGCGCCAGCAGCTTGGGAAGGAGGAACGAGCAGTACTTC.

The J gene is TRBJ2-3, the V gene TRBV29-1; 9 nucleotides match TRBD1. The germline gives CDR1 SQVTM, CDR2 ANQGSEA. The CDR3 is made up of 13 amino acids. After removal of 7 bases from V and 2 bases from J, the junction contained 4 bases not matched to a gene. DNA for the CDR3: TGCAGCGCTGGGACAGGGACCACAGATACGCAGTATTTT. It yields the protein CSAGTGTTDTQYF.

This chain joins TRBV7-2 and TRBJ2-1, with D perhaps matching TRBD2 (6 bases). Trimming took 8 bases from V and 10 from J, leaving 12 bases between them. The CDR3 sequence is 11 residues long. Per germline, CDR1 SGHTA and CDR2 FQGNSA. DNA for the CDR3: TGTGCCAGCCGTCGCGCGGGAGAGCAGTTCTTC. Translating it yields CASRRAGEQFF.

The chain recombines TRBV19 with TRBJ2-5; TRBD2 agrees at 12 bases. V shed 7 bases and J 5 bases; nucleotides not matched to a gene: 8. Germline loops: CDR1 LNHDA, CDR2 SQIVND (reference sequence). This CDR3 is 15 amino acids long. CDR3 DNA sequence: TGTGCCAGTACCCCGACGACTAGCGGGAGCGAGACCCAGTACTTC. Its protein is CASTPTTSGSETQYF. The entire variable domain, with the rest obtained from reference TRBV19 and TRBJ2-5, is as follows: DGGITQSPKYLFRKEGQNVTLSCEQNLNHDAMYWYRQDPGQGLRLIYYSQIVNDFQKGDIAEGYSVSREKKESFPLTVTSAQKNPTAFYLCASTPTTSGSETQYFGPGTRLLVL.